Below are 28 T cell receptor beta chains sequenced from a single sample in a study of blood T cell repertoires in COVID-19. The method was immunoSEQ multiplex PCR; TCRdb's version includes in-frame clones alone and lacks a portion of them. This table has around 44,000 clones, around 93% appearing once. The material sequenced was peripheral blood. The receptors originated from a human donor in a cohort sampled during active COVID-19.

The rearrangement uses TRBV2 and TRBJ2-5; no clear D gene. V dropped 4 bases and J dropped 4 bases, with 4 bases sitting between them. This CDR3 contains 11 residues. Looked up from germline, CDR1 is SNHLY and CDR2 is FYNNEI. The CDR3 DNA reads TGTGCCAGCAGTGTAGTAGAGACCCAGTACTTC. Translating gives CASSVVETQYF.

This sequence joins TRBV13 and TRBJ2-1; TRBD1 matches at 8 bases. This CDR3 contains 14 residues. CDR1 and CDR2 from the germline V gene are PRHDT and FYEKMQ (reference sequence). The trim removed 3 bases at V and 6 bases at J, leaving 4 bases unmatched. The CDR3 DNA reads TGTGCCAGCAGCTTTTCGGACAGGGTCAATGAGCAGTTCTTC. Translation: CASSFSDRVNEQFF.

The chain is built from TRBV27 and TRBJ2-7; the match to TRBD2 covers 13 bases. Germline V gene sequence: CDR1 MNHEY, CDR2 SMNVEV (reference sequence). V gave up 6 bases and J gave up 3 bases; unmatched junction bases: 2. This CDR3 has 14 residues. The CDR3 sequence is CASRRTSGSYEQYF. In DNA form, the CDR3 reads TGTGCCAGCAGGCGGACTAGCGGGAGCTACGAGCAGTACTTC.

This rearrangement joins TRBV5-1 to TRBJ1-4; a weak D match, TRBD1 (5 bases). V was cut by 4 bases and J by 0 bases, with 13 bases left in between. CDR3 length equals 16 residues. CDR1 is SGHRS, CDR2 YFSETQ, per germline. CDR3 residues: CASSGRGFATNEKLFF. The CDR3 region has the DNA TGCGCCAGCAGCGGGCGGGGCTTTGCAACTAATGAAAAACTGTTTTTT.

This clone came up once. The rearrangement links TRBV2 to TRBJ2-7, with 8 bases fitting TRBD1. J was trimmed by 3 bases and V by 8 bases; bases with no gene match: 3. Per the germline V gene, CDR1 is SNHLY and CDR2 is FYNNEI. This CDR3 comprises 12 residues. CDR3 sequence: CASSGQGYEQYF. In nucleotides, the CDR3 is TGTGCCAGCTCCGGACAGGGCTACGAGCAGTACTTC.

This chain uses TRBV18 with TRBJ1-4, with D perhaps matching TRBD1 (6 bases). The germline CDR1 and CDR2 sequences are KGHSH and LQKENI. The V and J ends lost 1 base and 7 bases respectively, with 13 bases between them. The CDR3 covers 15 residues. CDR3 sequence (DNA): TGTGCCAGCTCACCACAACAGGGATTTCGTGAAAAACTGTTTTTT. It translates to CASSPQQGFREKLFF.

The chain is built from TRBV18 and TRBJ1-1; weak D call: TRBD1 (5 bases). V lost 4 bases and J lost 1, with 7 bases in between. CDR3 size: 13 residues. In germline, CDR1 is KGHSH, CDR2 LQKENI. The CDR3 coding sequence is TGTGCCAGCTCACAAGGACAGAACACTGAAGCTTTCTTT. This translates into CASSQGQNTEAFF.

J is TRBJ1-5 and V is TRBV7-6; D is perhaps TRBD1 (6 bases). V shed 5 bases and J shed 0 bases, with 17 bases lying between them. The CDR3 contains 17 residues. Germline assignment: CDR1 SGHVS and CDR2 FNYEAQ. This CDR3 reads CASSPRTAQYSNQPQHF. CDR3 sequence (DNA): TGTGCCAGCAGCCCCCGGACAGCACAGTATAGCAATCAGCCCCAGCATTTT.

The chain joins TRBV24-1 to TRBJ2-3; D is unclear. The CDR3 consists of 12 residues. Trimming took 8 bases from V and 0 from J, leaving 5 bases between them. Germline CDR1 KGHDR, CDR2 SFDVKD. CDR3 sequence reads: CATKSSTDTQYF. As DNA, the CDR3 is TGTGCCACCAAATCTAGCACAGATACGCAGTATTTT.

V and J are TRBV30 and TRBJ1-1; tentative D call: TRBD1 (5 bases). Germline CDR1 reads GTSNPN; CDR2 reads SVGIG (reference sequence). V gave up 2 bases and J gave up 3 bases, with 10 bases separating them. The CDR3 consists of 13 residues. The CDR3 DNA sequence: TGTGCCTGGAGTTGGGGCTGGGACACTGAAGCTTTCTTT. It yields the protein CAWSWGWDTEAFF.

The chain joins TRBV4-1 to TRBJ2-3; possible D gene TRBD1, 5 bases. The CDR3 consists of 12 residues. CDR1 is MGHRA, CDR2 YSYEKL, per germline. With 4 bases removed from V and 4 bases from J, the gap between germline ends came to 6 bases. The CDR3 DNA reads TGCGCCAGCAGCCGGGGCTCAGATACGCAGTATTTT. Translated, it gives CASSRGSDTQYF.

This chain connects TRBV2 to TRBJ1-5; tentatively, D is TRBD1 (5 bases). The V end was cut by 6 bases, the J end by 7 bases, with 13 bases between. The CDR3 covers 13 residues. From germline, CDR1 is SNHLY and CDR2 FYNNEI. CDR3 DNA sequence: TGTGCCAGCAGGACAGAGGCTCCCCAGCCCCAGCATTTT. This translates into CASRTEAPQPQHF.

The V gene is TRBV9, the J gene TRBJ1-2; 8 nucleotides align to TRBD1. This CDR3 region has 14 residues. The V and J ends lost 0 bases and 4 bases, in that order; junction bases with no gene match: 2. CDR1 and CDR2 from the germline V gene are SGDLS and YYNGEE. This CDR3 is CASSVGDRLYGYTF. For the CDR3, the DNA is TGTGCCAGCAGCGTAGGGGACAGGCTCTATGGCTACACCTTC.

The J gene is TRBJ1-1, the V gene TRBV27, with 7 bases that match TRBD1. This CDR3 spans 18 amino acids. J was trimmed by 4 bases and V by 6 bases; bases with no gene match: 20. Germline CDR1 reads MNHEY; CDR2 reads SMNVEV (reference sequence). CDR3 sequence: CASSLVRLTSGGGTEAFF. The CDR3 region has the DNA TGTGCCAGCAGCTTAGTGCGACTTACCTCAGGGGGAGGCACTGAAGCTTTCTTT.

V gene TRBV6-1 combines with J gene TRBJ1-2; 8 positions match TRBD1. Germline V gives CDR1 MNHNS, CDR2 SASEGT. V was clipped by 0 bases and J by 5 bases; unmatched bases: 14. CDR3 length equals 18 residues. The CDR3: CASSEAVGRAGGLYGYTF. CDR3 DNA: TGTGCCAGCAGTGAAGCGGTGGGGCGGGCAGGGGGCTTATATGGCTACACCTTC.

This chain connects TRBV4-2 to TRBJ2-2; 12 positions match TRBD2. The CDR3 length is 17 residues. J was trimmed by 1 base and V by 0 bases; bases with no gene match: 0. Germline assignment: CDR1 LGHNA and CDR2 YNFKEQ. As DNA, the CDR3 is TGTGCCAGCAGCCAAGAACTAGCGGGGGGGAACACCGGGGAGCTGTTTTTT. Translated, it gives CASSQELAGGNTGELFF.

This sequence joins TRBV7-9 and TRBJ2-7; 7 bases map to TRBD1. CDR1 is SEHNR and CDR2 is FQNEAQ in the germline V gene (reference sequence). Trimming cost V 3 bases and J 4 bases; bases outside gene matches: 9. This CDR3 region has 15 residues. CDR3 sequence reads: CASSFEDRKVYEQYF. Here the CDR3 DNA reads TGTGCCAGCAGCTTTGAGGACAGGAAGGTTTACGAGCAGTACTTC. Together with reference TRBV7-9 and TRBJ2-7, the CDR3 gives the full variable domain: DTGVSQNPRHKITKRGQNVTFRCDPISEHNRLYWYRQTLGQGPEFLTYFQNEAQLEKSRLLSDRFSAERPKGSFSTLEIQRTEQGDSAMYLCASSFEDRKVYEQYFGPGTRLTVT.

The V gene is TRBV27, the J gene TRBJ1-5, with D maybe TRBD1 (5 bases). CDR1 and CDR2 (germline): MNHEY, SMNVEV (reference sequence). V lost 7 bases and J 6 bases, leaving 13 bases between the germline ends. The CDR3 covers 13 residues. CDR3 coding DNA: TGTGCCAGCACCGCGGGGGGGGGTCAGCCCCAGCATTTT. The encoded protein is CASTAGGGQPQHF.

CDR3 coding DNA: TGTGCCAGCAGCTTGGATCAGTCCGGCTACACCTTC. The encoded protein is CASSLDQSGYTF. The chain is built from TRBV5-4 and TRBJ1-2, with D unresolved. Trimming left V 0 bases short and J 8 bases short, with 8 bases between. This CDR3 region has 12 residues. The germline V gene has CDR1 SGHNT and CDR2 YYREEE (reference sequence).

The chain links TRBV7-9 to TRBJ1-5; D gene uncertain. Trimming removed 5 bases from V and 6 bases from J, with 14 bases in between. This CDR3 comprises 14 residues. Germline CDR1 SEHNR, CDR2 FQNEAQ (reference sequence). CDR3 sequence: CASSPSSPGQPQHF. In nucleotides, the CDR3 is TGTGCCAGCAGCCCCTCTTCGCCGGGTCAGCCCCAGCATTTT.

V gene TRBV9 combines with J gene TRBJ2-1, with D unresolved. The length of the CDR3 is 16 residues. With 3 bases removed from V and 0 bases from J, the gap between germline ends came to 13 bases. Per germline, CDR1 SGDLS and CDR2 YYNGEE. DNA for the CDR3: TGTGCCAGCAGCGCCATAGCAGAGAGCTCCTACAATGAGCAGTTCTTC. This gives the protein CASSAIAESSYNEQFF.

The chain couples TRBV29-1 to TRBJ1-2; 9 positions match TRBD1. Germline-derived CDR1 and CDR2 are SQVTM and ANQGSEA. With 7 bases clipped from V and 6 bases from J, the junction kept 3 bases outside the gene matches. CDR3 length equals 11 residues. The CDR3 bases are TGCAGCGCCAGGACAGGGGATGGCTACACCTTC. Amino acids: CSARTGDGYTF.

A word on this clone: A read error may account for a junction end that differs from germline. The sample holds other DNA sequences that translate to the same CDR3. The chain links TRBV3-1 (or the pseudogene TRBV3-2) to TRBJ1-2, with D unresolved. The CDR3 covers 15 residues. The germline gives CDR1 LGHDT, CDR2 YNNKEL (reference sequence). DNA for the CDR3: TGTGCCAGTAGCCAAGACGGTAGCTTATCCTATGGCTACACCTTC. Protein product: CASSQDGSLSYGYTF.

V usage is TRBV7-2 and J usage is TRBJ2-7; 7 bases align to TRBD2. The CDR3 extends over 14 amino acids. V was pared by 1 base and J by 5 bases, with 5 bases of the junction left unmatched. Germline V lookup: CDR1 SGHTA, CDR2 FQGNSA. The CDR3 DNA reads TGTGCCAGCAGCTTAGGACGGACTAGTGACGAGCAGTACTTC. Residues: CASSLGRTSDEQYF.

The CDR3 sequence: CASSQDTYRGNTIYF. In DNA, the CDR3 is TGCGCCAGCAGCCAAGATACTTACCGTGGAAACACCATATATTTT. The chain joins TRBV4-1 to TRBJ1-3; unclear D gene. The CDR3 runs 15 residues. Germline V gene lookup returns CDR1 MGHRA and CDR2 YSYEKL. With 0 bases removed from V and 3 bases from J, the gap between germline ends came to 9 bases.

The chain joins TRBV11-2 to TRBJ2-5, with 9 bases aligning to TRBD2. With 1 base clipped from V and 5 bases from J, the junction kept 5 bases outside the gene matches. Per germline, CDR1 SGHAT and CDR2 FQNNGV. The CDR3 loop spans 15 amino acids. CDR3 protein: CASSLGLAGYETQYF. In DNA, the CDR3 is TGTGCCAGCAGCTTAGGCCTAGCGGGGTACGAGACCCAGTACTTC. The whole variable domain, remainder taken from reference TRBV11-2 and TRBJ2-5, is EAGVAQSPRYKIIEKRQSVAFWCNPISGHATLYWYQQILGQGPKLLIQFQNNGVVDDSQLPKDRFSAERLKGVDSTLKIQPAKLEDSAVYLCASSLGLAGYETQYFGPGTRLLVL.

This chain links TRBV24-1 with TRBJ2-3, with TRBD2 matching 9 bases. The trim removed 2 bases at V and 2 bases at J, leaving 7 bases unmatched. CDR1 KGHDR and CDR2 SFDVKD come from the germline V gene. The length of the CDR3 is 17 residues. This chain's CDR3 is CATSDSGQREVTDTQYF. The DNA for the CDR3 is TGTGCCACCAGTGATTCGGGCCAGCGGGAGGTCACAGATACGCAGTATTTT.

This chain connects TRBV27 to TRBJ2-3; D perhaps matches TRBD1 (5 bases). CDR3 length: 15 amino acids. Germline V lookup: CDR1 MNHEY, CDR2 SMNVEV (reference sequence). Trimming pared 3 bases from V and 4 bases from J, leaving 14 bases between. The CDR3 nucleotides read TGTGCCAGCAGTTTCCAGCCACAGGCTCCAGATACGCAGTATTTT. Encoded protein: CASSFQPQAPDTQYF.